Listed below are T cell receptor beta chains from one sample, sequenced in a study of cytomegalovirus exposure and HLA in healthy donors. Clones were sequenced by immunoSEQ multiplex PCR, and TCRdb holds only the in-frame ones, with some missing. Among 150,000 to 200,000 clones listed, about 82% were seen once. Source material: PBMCs. Receptor source: a female donor in good health and CMV-seronegative. The conserved cysteine and the conserved F or W are not part of the CDR3 here. D genes are given only for firm matches.

D | V | CDR3
. | TRBV7-2 | ASSFRTAGPRYEQY
. | TRBV4-1 | ASSQDSSGYGQPQH
TRBD1 | TRBV6-5 | ASRPPGTAVGGYT
. | TRBV27 | ASSSAGTNDAEQY
TRBD2 | TRBV4-2 | ASSQGELAVQF
. | TRBV6-5 | ASSYVKTQGQETQY
TRBD2 | TRBV25-1 | ASSRGGVWRD
TRBD1 | TRBV30 | AWSLGQGFSYNEQF
. | TRBV10-3 | AISDRVNTEAF
TRBD1 | TRBV28 | ASSFADRVTDTQY
. | TRBV5-4 | ASSPGGVVSSPLH
. | TRBV6-5 | ASRNRAVLNTEAF
TRBD2 | TRBV9 | ASSPPLRSGGANEQF
. | TRBV4-2 | ASSLMTTNTGELF
. | TRBV6-1 | ASSDRVESGELF
. | TRBV2 | ASSETGLRQAGELF
TRBD1 | TRBV6-1 | ASSRDRYEQY
TRBD2 | TRBV7-2 | ASSLAAGGLYNEQF
TRBD1 | TRBV27 | ASSLSPPGQGALGTEAF
. | TRBV4-3 | ASSQDRAGRNEQF
TRBD1 | TRBV6-1 | ASSGQGKGYT
TRBD1 | TRBV19 | ASSTGQGSYEQY
. | TRBV6-4 | ASSAVGASGTYEQY
. | TRBV5-1 | ASSLEATGPLETQY
. | TRBV30 | AWRPNRAGRYGYT
TRBD1 | TRBV19 | ASSTRTGARGYT